Listed below are T cell receptor beta chains from one sample, sequenced in a study of blood T cell repertoires in COVID-19. The table came from immunoSEQ multiplex PCR; TCRdb's copy has only in-frame clones and leaves some out. Of 200,000 to 250,000 clones listed, 92% are singletons. Sample: peripheral blood. These TCRs come from a man aged 55 to 70 with COVID-19, enrolled during active disease. The CDR3 runs from the conserved cysteine through the conserved F or W. The order of the fields is clone size, CDR3 length, V gene, D gene, J gene, CDR3 DNA, CDR3 protein. The D gene is left open where the match is weak. Clone size is shown for a subset of rows, as once, few, many or a class of expanded clone.

>once|16|TRBV9|TRBD1|TRBJ1-1
TGTGCCAGCAGCGATAGACAGGGGGCGCCGGACACTGAAGCTTTCTTT
CASSDRQGAPDTEAFF
>NA|16|TRBV5-1|TRBD1|TRBJ1-3
TGCGCCAGCAGCTTGACAGGGGATGGGGGAACAAACACCATATATTTT
CASSLTGDGGTNTIYF
>NA|15|TRBV5-1|TRBD1|TRBJ1-1
TGCGCCAGCAGCTGGAGGACAGGGTCGAACACTGAAGCTTTCTTT
CASSWRTGSNTEAFF
>NA|17|TRBV11-3|TRBD1|TRBJ2-2
TGTGCCAGCAGCCCATCCCCCGCAGGGGGTAAGACCGGGGAGCTGTTTTTT
CASSPSPAGGKTGELFF
>NA|13|TRBV11-2|NA|TRBJ1-2
TGTGCCAGCAGCCGGACTGGCAACTATGGCTACACCTTC
CASSRTGNYGYTF
>NA|16|TRBV19|TRBD1|TRBJ1-1
TGTGCCAGTAGTCTAGGGACAGGGGGCTTGAACACTGAAGCTTTCTTT
CASSLGTGGLNTEAFF
>NA|15|TRBV9|TRBD1|TRBJ1-2
TGTGCCAGCAGCGTAGGACAGGGCGATTTAAGAAGCTACACCTTC
CASSVGQGDLRSYTF
>NA|16|TRBV19|NA|TRBJ1-6
TGTGCCAGTAGGAGACAGAGCAGCTCCTATAATTCACCCCTCCACTTT
CASRRQSSSYNSPLHF
>NA|17|TRBV4-1|NA|TRBJ2-2
TGCGCCAGCAGCCAAGATTCGAGGGGGGGCCTTACCGGGGAGCTGTTTTTT
CASSQDSRGGLTGELFF
>NA|15|TRBV19|NA|TRBJ2-7
TGTGCCAGTAGTATCCGGCGGGACGCCTCCTACGAGCAGTACTTC
CASSIRRDASYEQYF
>NA|16|TRBV7-2|TRBD2|TRBJ2-3
TGTGCCAGCAGCTTAGAACTAGCGGGAGGGCGGGGTACGCAGTATTTT
CASSLELAGGRGTQYF
>NA|14|TRBV6-5|NA|TRBJ1-6
TGTGCCAGCAGGGCAGGGGATATTAATTCACCCCTCCACTTT
CASRAGDINSPLHF
>NA|16|TRBV7-9|TRBD2|TRBJ2-3
TGTGCCAGCAGCTTTCAAGTAAGCGGGGGCACAGATACGCAGTATTTT
CASSFQVSGGTDTQYF
>NA|14|TRBV3-1/TRBV3-2|TRBD1|TRBJ1-6
TGTGCCAGCAGCCTGGGACAGAGTAATTCACCCCTCCACTTT
CASSLGQSNSPLHF
>NA|17|TRBV3-1/TRBV3-2|TRBD1|TRBJ2-2
TGTGCCAGCAGCCGAGGGACAGGGGGCTTTAACACCGGGGAGCTGTTTTTT
CASSRGTGGFNTGELFF
>NA|21|TRBV21-1|NA|TRBJ2-5
TGTGCCAGCAGCAAAGAATTAGTATGTTGTACAGGGGGCTTTTGCCAAGAGACCCAGTACTTC
CASSKELVCCTGGFCQETQYF
>NA|15|TRBV2|NA|TRBJ1-5
TGTGCCAGCAGTGAGGGTCGCGGGGGCGTACAGCCCCAGCATTTT
CASSEGRGGVQPQHF
>few|15|TRBV5-1|TRBD1|TRBJ2-1
TGCGCCAGCAGCACCGGGACAGAGGCCTACAATGAGCAGTTCTTC
CASSTGTEAYNEQFF
>once|16|TRBV4-2|TRBD2|TRBJ2-1
TGTGCCAGCAGCCAATTCGGGGGGGCCTCTCACAATGAGCAGTTCTTC
CASSQFGGASHNEQFF
>NA|15|TRBV30|NA|TRBJ2-2
TGTGCCTGGAAACGGTGGGACTCGAACACCGGGGAGCTGTTTTTT
CAWKRWDSNTGELFF
>once|15|TRBV25-1|NA|TRBJ2-5
TGTGCCAGCAGTGTGCAGAGGCCATTTCAAGAGACCCAGTACTTC
CASSVQRPFQETQYF
>NA|13|TRBV18|TRBD1|TRBJ1-1
TGTGCCAGCTCACCGAGGACAGGGGCTGAAGCTTTCTTT
CASSPRTGAEAFF
>NA|13|TRBV28|NA|TRBJ1-5
TGTGCCAGCACCGGGGGAAGCAATCAGCCCCAGCATTTT
CASTGGSNQPQHF
>NA|15|TRBV6-6|NA|TRBJ1-5
TGTGCCAGCAGTGAGACCCCAGACAGGCCCCAGCCCCAGCATTTT
CASSETPDRPQPQHF
>NA|16|TRBV4-2|NA|TRBJ1-1
TGTGCCAGCAGCCAAGTAGGCAAAGATACAGGTTCTGAAGCTTTCTTT
CASSQVGKDTGSEAFF
>NA|15|TRBV3-1/TRBV3-2|NA|TRBJ1-3
TGTGCCAGCAGCCATCAGGGTTTCTCTGGAAACACCATATATTTT
CASSHQGFSGNTIYF
>NA|16|TRBV7-8|NA|TRBJ2-7
TGTGCCAGCAGCCCGGGGACTCCCGGGGGTCACTACGAGCAGTACTTC
CASSPGTPGGHYEQYF
>NA|15|TRBV6-5|TRBD1|TRBJ2-7
TGTGCCTCTTTTCCTCGGGACAGGGGGTCCGGCGAGCAGTACTTC
CASFPRDRGSGEQYF
>NA|15|TRBV5-1|NA|TRBJ2-2
TGCGCCAGCAGCTTGGACAACGCGAACACCGGGGAGCTGTTTTTT
CASSLDNANTGELFF
>NA|14|TRBV5-6|NA|TRBJ2-7
TGTGCCAGCAGCCGTGATCTAGACTCCTACGAGCAGTACTTC
CASSRDLDSYEQYF
>once|14|TRBV27|NA|TRBJ1-1
TGTGCCAGCAGTCTCAGGGGAATGAACACTGAAGCTTTCTTT
CASSLRGMNTEAFF
>NA|14|TRBV6-1|TRBD1|TRBJ1-5
TGTGCCAGCAGTGAAGGAGGGGGCCCTCAGCCCCAGCATTTT
CASSEGGGPQPQHF
>once|14|TRBV3-1/TRBV3-2|TRBD2|TRBJ2-1
TGTGCCAGCAGCCTCGCGGGAGCTTACAATGAGCAGTTCTTC
CASSLAGAYNEQFF
>NA|12|TRBV28|NA|TRBJ1-1
TGTGCCAGCTCTCGTACAAGGGAGAAAGCTTTCTTT
CASSRTREKAFF
>once|16|TRBV7-9|TRBD2|TRBJ2-1
TGTGCCAGCAGCCAACGGACTAGCGGGAGGAACTATGAGCAGTTCTTC
CASSQRTSGRNYEQFF
>NA|15|TRBV27|NA|TRBJ1-4
TGTGCCAGCAGTCCGACCGGGAGGGTGGGGGAAAAACTGTTTTTT
CASSPTGRVGEKLFF
>NA|17|TRBV19|TRBD1|TRBJ1-1
TGTGCCAGTCTTGACGGGGGGACAGGTTTGGGGAACACTGAAGCTTTCTTT
CASLDGGTGLGNTEAFF
>NA|17|TRBV24-1|NA|TRBJ2-1
TGTGCCACCAGTGTTGCAGGTAGCGCGAGCTCCTACAATGAGCAGTTCTTC
CATSVAGSASSYNEQFF
>NA|16|TRBV7-3|NA|TRBJ2-1
TGTGCCAGCAGCCCGAAAGGGGGACAATCCTACAATGAGCAGTTCTTC
CASSPKGGQSYNEQFF
>NA|16|TRBV6-6|TRBD2|TRBJ2-1
TGTGCCAGCAGTTCGGCTAGCGGGGGGCGGGACAATGAGCAGTTCTTC
CASSSASGGRDNEQFF
>NA|14|TRBV28|NA|TRBJ1-5
TGTGCCAGCAGTTCCTCCGGAGGCAATCAGCCCCAGCATTTT
CASSSSGGNQPQHF
>NA|15|TRBV5-1|TRBD2|TRBJ2-1
TGCGCCAGCAGCTTGGCTCGCGGGAGGGGCAATGAGCAGTTCTTC
CASSLARGRGNEQFF